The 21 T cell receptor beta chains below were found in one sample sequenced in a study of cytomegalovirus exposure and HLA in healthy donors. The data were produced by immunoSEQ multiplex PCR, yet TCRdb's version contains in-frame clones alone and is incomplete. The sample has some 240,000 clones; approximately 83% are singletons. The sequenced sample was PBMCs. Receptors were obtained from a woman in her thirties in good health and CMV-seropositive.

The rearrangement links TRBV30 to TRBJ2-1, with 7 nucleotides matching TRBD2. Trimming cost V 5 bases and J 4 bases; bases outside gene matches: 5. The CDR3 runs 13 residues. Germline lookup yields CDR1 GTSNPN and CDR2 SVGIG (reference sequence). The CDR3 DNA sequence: TGTGCCTGGGAAGGGACTAATTACAATGAGCAGTTCTTC. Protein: CAWEGTNYNEQFF.

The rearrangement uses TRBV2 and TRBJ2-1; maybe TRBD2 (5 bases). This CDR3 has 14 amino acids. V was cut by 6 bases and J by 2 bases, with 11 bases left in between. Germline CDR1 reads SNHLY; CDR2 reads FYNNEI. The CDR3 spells CASSNSEAYNEQFF. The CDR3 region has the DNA TGTGCCAGCAGCAATTCGGAGGCCTACAATGAGCAGTTCTTC.

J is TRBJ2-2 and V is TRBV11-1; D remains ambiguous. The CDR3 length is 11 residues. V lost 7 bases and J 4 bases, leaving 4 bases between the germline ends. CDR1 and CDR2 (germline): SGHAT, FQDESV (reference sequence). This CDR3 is CASTLTGELFF. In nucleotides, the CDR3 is TGTGCCAGCACCCTCACCGGGGAGCTGTTTTTT.

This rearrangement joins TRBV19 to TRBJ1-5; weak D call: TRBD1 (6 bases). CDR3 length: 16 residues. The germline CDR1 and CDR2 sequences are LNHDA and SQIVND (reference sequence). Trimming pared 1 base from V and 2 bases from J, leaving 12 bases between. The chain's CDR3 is CASSIGRGTGNQPQHF. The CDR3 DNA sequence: TGTGCCAGTAGTATAGGAAGGGGGACGGGCAATCAGCCCCAGCATTTT.

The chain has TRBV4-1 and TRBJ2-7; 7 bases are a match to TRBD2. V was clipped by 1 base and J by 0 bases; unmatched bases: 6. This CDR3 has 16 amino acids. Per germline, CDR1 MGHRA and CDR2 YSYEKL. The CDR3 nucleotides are TGCGCCAGCAGCCAAGGGGGGGGAAGCCTCTCCTACGAGCAGTACTTC. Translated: CASSQGGGSLSYEQYF.

The CDR3 DNA reads as TGTGCCACCAGCAGAGCTGGCAGCTCCTACAATGAGCAGTTCTTC. This translates into CATSRAGSSYNEQFF. The chain links TRBV15 to TRBJ2-1; D is ambiguous. Per the germline V gene, CDR1 is LNHNV and CDR2 is YYDKDF (reference sequence). The CDR3 has 15 residues. Trimming took off 1 base at V and 0 bases at J, with 7 bases between the two ends.

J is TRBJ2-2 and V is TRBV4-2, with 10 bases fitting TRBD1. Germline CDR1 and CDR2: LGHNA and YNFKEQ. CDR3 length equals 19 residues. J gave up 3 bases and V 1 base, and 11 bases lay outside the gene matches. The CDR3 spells CASSQVPPAGQGYTGELFF. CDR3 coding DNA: TGTGCCAGCAGCCAAGTCCCCCCCGCGGGACAGGGGTACACCGGGGAGCTGTTTTTT.

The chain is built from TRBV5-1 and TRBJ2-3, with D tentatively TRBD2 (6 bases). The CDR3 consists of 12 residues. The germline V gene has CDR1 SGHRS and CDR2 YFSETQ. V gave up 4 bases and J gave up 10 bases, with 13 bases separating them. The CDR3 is CASSPGVSAQYF. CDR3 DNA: TGCGCCAGCAGCCCGGGGGTCTCCGCGCAGTATTTT. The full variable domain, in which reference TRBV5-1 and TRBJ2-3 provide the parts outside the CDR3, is KAGVTQTPRYLIKTRGQQVTLSCSPISGHRSVSWYQQTPGQGLQFLFEYFSETQRNKGNFPGRFSGRQFSNSRSEMNVSTLELGDSALYLCASSPGVSAQYFGPGTRLTVL.

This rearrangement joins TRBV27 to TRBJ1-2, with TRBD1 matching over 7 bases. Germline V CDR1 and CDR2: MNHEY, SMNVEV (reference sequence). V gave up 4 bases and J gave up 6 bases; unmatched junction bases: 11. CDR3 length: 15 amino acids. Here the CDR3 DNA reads TGTGCCAGCAGTTCCCCCTTAAGGGGGCGGAATGGCTACACCTTC. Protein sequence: CASSSPLRGRNGYTF.

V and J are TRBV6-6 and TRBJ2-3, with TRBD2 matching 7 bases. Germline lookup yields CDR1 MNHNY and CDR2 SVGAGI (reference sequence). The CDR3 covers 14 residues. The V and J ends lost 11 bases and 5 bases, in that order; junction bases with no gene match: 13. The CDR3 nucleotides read TGTGCCTCTTGGCCAGCGGGAAGGGAAGATACGCAGTATTTT. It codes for CASWPAGREDTQYF.

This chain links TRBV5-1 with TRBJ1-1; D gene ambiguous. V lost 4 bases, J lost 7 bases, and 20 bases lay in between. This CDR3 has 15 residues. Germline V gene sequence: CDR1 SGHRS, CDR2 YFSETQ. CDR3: CASSLLNMLSNEAFF. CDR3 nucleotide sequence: TGCGCCAGCAGCCTACTAAACATGTTATCTAATGAAGCTTTCTTT.

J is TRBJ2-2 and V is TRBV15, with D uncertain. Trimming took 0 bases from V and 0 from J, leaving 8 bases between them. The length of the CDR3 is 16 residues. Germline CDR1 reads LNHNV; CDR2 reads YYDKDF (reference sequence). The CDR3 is CATSRDRSANTGELFF. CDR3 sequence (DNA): TGTGCCACCAGCAGAGATCGGTCCGCGAACACCGGGGAGCTGTTTTTT.

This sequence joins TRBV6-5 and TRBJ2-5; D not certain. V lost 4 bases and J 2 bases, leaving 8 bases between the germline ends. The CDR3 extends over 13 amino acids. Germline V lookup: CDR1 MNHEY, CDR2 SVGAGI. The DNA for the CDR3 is TGTGCCAGCAGTTCGTGGAGTCAAGAGACCCAGTACTTC. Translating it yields CASSSWSQETQYF.

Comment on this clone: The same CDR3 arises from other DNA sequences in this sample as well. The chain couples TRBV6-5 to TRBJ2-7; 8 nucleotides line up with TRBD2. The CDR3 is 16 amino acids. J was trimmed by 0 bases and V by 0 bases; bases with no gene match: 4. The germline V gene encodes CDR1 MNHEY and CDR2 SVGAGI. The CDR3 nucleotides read TGTGCCAGCAGTTACTCGGCCAGCGGGAGCTCCTACGAGCAGTACTTC. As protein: CASSYSASGSSYEQYF.

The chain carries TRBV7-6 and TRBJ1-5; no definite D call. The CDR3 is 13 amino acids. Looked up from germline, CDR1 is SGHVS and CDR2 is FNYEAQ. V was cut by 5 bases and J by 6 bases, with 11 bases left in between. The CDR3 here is CASSPLPGQPQHF. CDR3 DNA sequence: TGTGCCAGCAGCCCCCTCCCGGGTCAGCCCCAGCATTTT.

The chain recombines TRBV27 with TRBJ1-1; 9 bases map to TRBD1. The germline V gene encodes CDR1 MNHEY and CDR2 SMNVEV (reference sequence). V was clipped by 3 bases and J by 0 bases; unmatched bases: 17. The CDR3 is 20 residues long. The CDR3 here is CASSFRSLLGGQGLNTEAFF. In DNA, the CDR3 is TGTGCCAGCAGTTTTCGGAGTCTCCTGGGGGGACAGGGACTGAACACTGAAGCTTTCTTT.

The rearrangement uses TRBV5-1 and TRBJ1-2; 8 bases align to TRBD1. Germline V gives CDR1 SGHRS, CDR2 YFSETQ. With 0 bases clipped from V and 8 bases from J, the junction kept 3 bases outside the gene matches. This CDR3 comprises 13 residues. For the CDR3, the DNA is TGCGCCAGCAGCTTGGGGACAGGGACCGGCTACACCTTC. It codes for CASSLGTGTGYTF.

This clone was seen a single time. The CDR3 DNA is TGTGCCAGCAGTCAAGGGGACAGGATGGGGGAGACCCAGTACTTC. It encodes CASSQGDRMGETQYF. The rearrangement links TRBV27 to TRBJ2-5, with 8 bases fitting TRBD1. The CDR3 runs 15 residues. Per the germline V gene, CDR1 is MNHEY and CDR2 is SMNVEV (reference sequence). V lost 5 bases and J lost 5; bases outside the gene matches: 10.

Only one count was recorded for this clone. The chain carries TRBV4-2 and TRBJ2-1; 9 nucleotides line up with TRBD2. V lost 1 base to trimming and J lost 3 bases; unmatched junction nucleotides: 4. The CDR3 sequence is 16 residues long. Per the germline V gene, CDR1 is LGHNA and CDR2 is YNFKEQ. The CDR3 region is CASSQGLAGNYNEQFF. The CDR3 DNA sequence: TGTGCCAGCAGCCAAGGGCTAGCGGGGAACTACAATGAGCAGTTCTTC.

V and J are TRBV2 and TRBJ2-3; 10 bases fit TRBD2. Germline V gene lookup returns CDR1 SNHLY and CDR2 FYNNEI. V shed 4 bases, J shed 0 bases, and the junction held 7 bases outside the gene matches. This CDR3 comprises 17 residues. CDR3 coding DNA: TGTGCCAGCAGTGTTAGAACTAGCGGGACTAGCACAGATACGCAGTATTTT. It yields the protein CASSVRTSGTSTDTQYF.

This CDR3 reads CASSYPITEAFF. CDR3 coding DNA: TGTGCCAGCAGTTACCCTATAACTGAAGCTTTCTTT. This sequence joins TRBV6-6 and TRBJ1-1; no clear D gene. The CDR3 has 12 amino acids. Trimming stripped 2 bases from V and 5 bases from J, with 6 bases between. Germline loops: CDR1 MNHNY, CDR2 SVGAGI (reference sequence).